The 6 T cell receptor beta chains reported below all come from one sample, sequenced in a study of cytomegalovirus exposure and HLA in healthy donors. The PCR ran on 60 Vbeta and 13 Jbeta primers. Sequencing was performed with immunoSEQ multiplex PCR; in TCRdb, only in-frame clones are kept and a portion is missing. This table holds roughly 160,000 clones, about 72% found once. Source material: PBMCs. The receptor set was obtained from a man younger than 40 in good health and CMV-seropositive.

The J gene is TRBJ2-2, the V gene TRBV6-6; 9 bases fit TRBD1. Germline V lookup: CDR1 MNHNY, CDR2 SVGAGI (reference sequence). Germline trimming cut 7 bases from V and 7 bases from J; bases unmatched to any gene: 7. The CDR3 spans 14 residues. CDR3 bases: TGTGCCAGCACACCACAGGGGGCGGACGGGGAGCTGTTTTTT. Its protein is CASTPQGADGELFF.

The chain carries TRBV28 and TRBJ1-6, with 7 bases matching TRBD1. Trimming cost V 4 bases and J 3 bases; bases outside gene matches: 6. Germline V gene lookup returns CDR1 MDHEN and CDR2 SYDVKM. This CDR3 region has 16 residues. Written as DNA, the CDR3 is TGTGCCAGCAGTTCCCGGGACAGACGCTATAATTCACCCCTCCACTTT. This encodes CASSSRDRRYNSPLHF. The variable domain in full, completed from reference TRBV28 and TRBJ1-6, reads DVKVTQSSRYLVKRTGEKVFLECVQDMDHENMFWYRQDPGLGLRLIYFSYDVKMKEKGDIPEGYSVSREKKERFSLILESASTNQTSMYLCASSSRDRRYNSPLHFGNGTRLTVT.

The chain recombines TRBV5-4 with TRBJ1-4; maybe TRBD1 (5 bases). The germline CDR1 and CDR2 sequences are SGHNT and YYREEE (reference sequence). The CDR3 has 13 residues. Trimming left V 4 bases short and J 7 bases short, with 11 bases between. CDR3 bases: TGTGCCAGCAGCAGCCTAGGGGCTGAAAAACTGTTTTTT. Translating gives CASSSLGAEKLFF.

This chain connects TRBV6-4 to TRBJ2-6; D ambiguous. This CDR3 has 15 amino acids. V dropped 2 bases and J dropped 2 bases, with 7 bases sitting between them. Germline V lookup: CDR1 MRHNA, CDR2 SNTAGT. The CDR3 DNA reads TGTGCCAGCAGTGACAGGAGTGCTGGGGCCAACGTCCTGACTTTC. Protein sequence: CASSDRSAGANVLTF.

This rearrangement joins TRBV5-1 to TRBJ2-5; 11 positions agree with TRBD2. Germline V gene lookup returns CDR1 SGHRS and CDR2 YFSETQ. The CDR3 contains 14 residues. V lost 4 bases to trimming and J lost 7 bases; unmatched junction nucleotides: 6. CDR3 sequence (DNA): TGCGCCAGCAGCCCTACTAGCGGGGGAGGGACCCAGTACTTC. It specifies CASSPTSGGGTQYF.

This clone was counted a single time. This chain links TRBV10-2 with TRBJ1-1, with 7 nucleotides matching TRBD1. CDR1 WSHSY and CDR2 SAAADI come from the germline V gene. There are 16 residues in the CDR3. V gave up 3 bases and J gave up 4 bases; unmatched junction bases: 11. The CDR3 spells CASSDIGQVIGTEAFF. The CDR3 DNA follows: TGCGCCAGCAGTGATATAGGACAGGTAATCGGCACTGAAGCTTTCTTT.